The 9 T cell receptor beta chains below come from one sample, sequenced in a study of a mutant IDH1 vaccine in newly diagnosed glioma. Their recognized antigens are unknown. The data were produced by immunoSEQ multiplex PCR, yet TCRdb's version contains in-frame clones alone and is incomplete. Among approximately 21,000 clones listed, approximately 81% were seen once. Time point reported: week 47, end of study. The investigators gave 300 ug of mutant IDH1 20-mer peptide in each vaccine dose, together with topical imiquimod. Sequenced material: PBMCs, taken from a glioma patient whose treatment included an IDH1 peptide vaccine. These receptors originate from a man between 35 and 55 years old with glioma.

The CDR3 DNA reads TGTGCCAGCAGCGTCCGCAGGGACAGGGCCCACGAGCAGTACTTC. Protein sequence: CASSVRRDRAHEQYF. J is TRBJ2-7 and V is TRBV5-6; TRBD1 matches at 9 bases. The CDR3 is 15 amino acids. Germline CDR1 SGHDT, CDR2 YYEEEE. J was trimmed by 5 bases and V by 4 bases; bases with no gene match: 10.

The chain combines TRBV5-4 with TRBJ2-7; weak D call: TRBD2 (5 bases). Trimming left V 1 base short and J 2 bases short, with 10 bases between. From germline, CDR1 is SGHNT and CDR2 YYREEE (reference sequence). CDR3 length: 14 amino acids. DNA for the CDR3: TGTGCCAGCAGCTTGTCCGGGAATACCTACGAGCAGTACTTC. Translated, it gives CASSLSGNTYEQYF.

The chain recombines TRBV6-5 with TRBJ1-4; no definite D call. Germline values: CDR1 MNHEY, CDR2 SVGAGI. The ends were cut back, 6 bases at V and 0 bases at J, with 11 bases in the middle. The CDR3 has 15 residues. The DNA of the CDR3 is TGTGCCAGCAGACGAGACTCTACAACTAATGAAAAACTGTTTTTT. Protein: CASRRDSTTNEKLFF.

The CDR3 protein is CASSLTGRGNQPQHF. DNA for the CDR3: TGCGCCAGCAGCTTGACGGGTCGCGGCAATCAGCCCCAGCATTTT. This chain joins TRBV5-1 and TRBJ1-5; D call uncertain. This CDR3 has 15 residues. Germline V gene sequence: CDR1 SGHRS, CDR2 YFSETQ. V gave up 1 base and J gave up 2 bases, with 10 bases separating them.

This chain uses TRBV5-1 with TRBJ1-5; D is perhaps TRBD1 (5 bases). The CDR3 is 15 residues long. V shed 5 bases and J shed 1 base, with 13 bases lying between them. The germline V gene has CDR1 SGHRS and CDR2 YFSETQ. This CDR3 reads CASRSDTGSNQPQHF. DNA of the CDR3: TGCGCCAGCAGATCGGACACCGGGAGCAATCAGCCCCAGCATTTT.

This clone appeared once. The chain couples TRBV7-8 to TRBJ2-7; TRBD1 might be the D (6 bases). The germline V gene encodes CDR1 SGHVS and CDR2 FQNEAQ. Trimming took 5 bases from V and 1 from J, leaving 15 bases between them. The CDR3 length is 15 residues. The CDR3 reads CASSKGTGQSYEQYF. CDR3 nucleotides: TGTGCCAGCAGCAAGGGGACGGGACAATCCTACGAGCAGTACTTC.

The rearrangement uses TRBV4-3 and TRBJ2-2; no clear D gene. The germline V and J ends were trimmed by 4 bases and 7 bases, with 10 bases remaining between them. There are 13 residues in the CDR3. Germline CDR1 LGHNA, CDR2 YSLEER. This chain's CDR3 is CASSPLDVGELFF. DNA for the CDR3: TGCGCCAGCAGCCCTCTGGATGTCGGGGAGCTGTTTTTT.

The chain links TRBV6-5 to TRBJ2-7, with D possibly TRBD2 on 5 matching bases. Trimming stripped 1 base from V and 4 bases from J, with 14 bases between. The CDR3 consists of 15 residues. In germline, CDR1 is MNHEY, CDR2 SVGAGI. The CDR3 sequence: CASSYLKGVGYEQYF. For the CDR3, the DNA is TGTGCCAGCAGTTACTTGAAGGGAGTTGGGTACGAGCAGTACTTC.

The J gene is TRBJ2-1, the V gene TRBV6-1, with D perhaps TRBD2 (6 bases). Germline lookup yields CDR1 MNHNS and CDR2 SASEGT. This CDR3 spans 17 amino acids. V dropped 2 bases and J dropped 1 base, with 15 bases sitting between them. CDR3 in DNA: TGTGCCAGCAGTGAATTTGGTGGGAGGTTATCCTACAATGAGCAGTTCTTC. As protein: CASSEFGGRLSYNEQFF.